A single T cell receptor (beta chain) is shown here with its context. Germline V gives CDR1 LGHDT, CDR2 YNNKEL (reference sequence). J was trimmed by 4 bases and V by 8 bases; bases with no gene match: 10. The CDR3 is 14 amino acids. TCR beta chains were sequenced at survey level with immunoSEQ. This table comes from immunoSEQ multiplex PCR, and its TCRdb copy is limited to in-frame clones, with some not included. Found here are approximately 50,000 clones, just over 90% of them singletons; the top ten hold around 10%. The clonotype was recovered from a man between 40 and 49 years old with rheumatoid arthritis. The chain employs TRBV3-1 (or the pseudogene TRBV3-2) and TRBJ2-5; 7 bases fit TRBD2. Sequences were obtained from PBMCs. CDR3 nucleotide sequence: TGTGCCAGCGGACCATCGGGAGGAGGAGAGACCCAGTACTTC. As protein: CASGPSGGGETQYF.